The 10 T cell receptor beta chains below were found in one sample sequenced in a study of shared clonotypes between healthy human individuals. Naive CD8 populations comprised CD45RO-negative cells positively selected for CCR7, excluding terminally differentiated effector memory CD45RA+ cells. Sequenced by immunoSEQ multiplex PCR; TCRdb stores in-frame clones only, minus some. There are approximately 720,000 clones in the sample; approximately 90% occur only once, and 24% lies in the top ten. The specimen sequenced was naive CD8+ T cells sorted from blood. Receptors were obtained from a man in his thirties or forties in good health.

This sequence joins TRBV29-1 and TRBJ1-1; D remains unclear. The CDR3 contains 15 residues. Germline V CDR1 and CDR2: SQVTM, ANQGSEA. V shed 4 bases and J shed 1 base, with 16 bases lying between them. The DNA of the CDR3 is TGCAGCGTTGTAAGCCGCGCGGTCCCGAACACTGAAGCTTTCTTT. It yields the protein CSVVSRAVPNTEAFF.

V and J are TRBV4-1 and TRBJ1-2; D is perhaps TRBD1 (6 bases). The ends were cut back, 5 bases at V and 8 bases at J, with 18 bases in the middle. This CDR3 has 14 amino acids. Germline-derived CDR1 and CDR2 are MGHRA and YSYEKL. CDR3 sequence: CASSFAGGLSGYTF. The CDR3 nucleotides are TGCGCCAGCAGCTTCGCCGGGGGCCTTAGCGGCTACACCTTC.

The CDR3 region has the DNA TGTGCCAGCAGCTTCGTGACCGACCATACAGATACGCAGTATTTT. As protein: CASSFVTDHTDTQYF. This chain links TRBV5-6 with TRBJ2-3; D call uncertain. Per germline, CDR1 SGHDT and CDR2 YYEEEE. The CDR3 contains 15 residues. Trimming removed 2 bases at V and 3 bases at J, with 13 bases between.

This rearrangement joins TRBV9 to TRBJ2-7, with 7 bases identical to TRBD2. The V gene's germline CDR1 is SGDLS and CDR2 YYNGEE. The ends lost 3 bases at V and 4 bases at J; junction bases unmatched: 4. CDR3 size: 13 residues. The CDR3 coding sequence is TGTGCCAGCAGCGGCGGGAGCGGGTACGAGCAGTACTTC. It codes for CASSGGSGYEQYF.

The rearrangement joins TRBV6-1 to TRBJ2-7; the match to TRBD2 covers 8 bases. Looked up from germline, CDR1 is MNHNS and CDR2 is SASEGT. V shed 1 base and J 2 bases; nucleotides not matched to a gene: 13. This CDR3 is built from 18 residues. DNA for the CDR3: TGTGCCAGCAGTGAAGATGGTTCCAGACTAGCGCCTACCTACGAGCAGTACTTC. It is translated as CASSEDGSRLAPTYEQYF.

The rearrangement joins TRBV7-3 to TRBJ2-2; tentative D call: TRBD2 (6 bases). The V end lost 2 bases, the J end lost 1 base, and 8 bases lay between the germline ends. CDR3 length: 15 residues. CDR1 is SGHTA, CDR2 FQGTGA, per germline. The CDR3: CASSLDSGNTGELFF. The CDR3 DNA follows: TGTGCCAGCAGCTTAGATAGCGGGAACACCGGGGAGCTGTTTTTT. Full variable domain (remainder filled in from reference TRBV7-3 and TRBJ2-2): GAGVSQTPSNKVTEKGKYVELRCDPISGHTALYWYRQSLGQGPEFLIYFQGTGAADDSGLPNDRFFAVRPEGSVSTLKIQRTERGDSAVYLCASSLDSGNTGELFFGEGSRLTVL.

A word on this clone: One base away lies a much larger clone, so this may be a sequencing read error. Different DNA sequences within this sample yield the same CDR3. The DNA of the CDR3 is TGTGCCAGCAGCTTAGTGGATCAGCCCCAGCATTTT. Protein sequence: CASSLVDQPQHF. The V and J genes are TRBV7-9 and TRBJ1-5; unclear D gene. Germline V lookup: CDR1 SEHNR, CDR2 FQNEAQ (reference sequence). The V end lost 1 base, the J end lost 5 bases, and 3 bases lay between the germline ends. There are 12 residues in the CDR3. Variable domain in full (rest from reference TRBV7-9 and TRBJ1-5): DTGVSQNPRHKITKRGQNVTFRCDPISEHNRLYWYRQTLGQGPEFLTYFQNEAQLEKSRLLSDRFSAERPKGSFSTLEIQRTEQGDSAMYLCASSLVDQPQHFGDGTRLSIL.

This chain links TRBV7-8 with TRBJ2-1, with 8 bases matching TRBD2. J was trimmed by 4 bases and V by 5 bases; bases with no gene match: 13. Germline-derived CDR1 and CDR2 are SGHVS and FQNEAQ. This CDR3 has 17 amino acids. CDR3 sequence reads: CASSPTRELAGYNEQFF. CDR3 bases: TGTGCCAGCAGCCCCACTAGGGAGCTAGCGGGTTACAATGAGCAGTTCTTC.

Notes on this clone: This CDR3 is also generated by other DNA sequences in the sample. This rearrangement joins TRBV10-3 to TRBJ2-7; D not resolved. The V gene lost 0 bases and the J gene lost 3 bases, with 3 bases spanning the gap. There are 12 residues in the CDR3. In germline, CDR1 is ENHRY, CDR2 SYGVKD. In nucleotides, the CDR3 is TGTGCCATCAGTGAGTCTGGCTACGAGCAGTACTTC. Translating gives CAISESGYEQYF.

As regards this clone: Other DNA sequences in this sample translate to the same CDR3. The rearrangement joins TRBV7-7 to TRBJ2-7; 9 bases align to TRBD1. The germline gives CDR1 SSHAT, CDR2 FNYEAQ (reference sequence). The CDR3 has 13 amino acids. V trimming: 1 base; J trimming: 5 bases; junction bases outside the gene matches: 0. DNA of the CDR3: TGTGCCAGCAGCTTAGGACAGGGGGACGAGCAGTACTTC. Its translation is CASSLGQGDEQYF.